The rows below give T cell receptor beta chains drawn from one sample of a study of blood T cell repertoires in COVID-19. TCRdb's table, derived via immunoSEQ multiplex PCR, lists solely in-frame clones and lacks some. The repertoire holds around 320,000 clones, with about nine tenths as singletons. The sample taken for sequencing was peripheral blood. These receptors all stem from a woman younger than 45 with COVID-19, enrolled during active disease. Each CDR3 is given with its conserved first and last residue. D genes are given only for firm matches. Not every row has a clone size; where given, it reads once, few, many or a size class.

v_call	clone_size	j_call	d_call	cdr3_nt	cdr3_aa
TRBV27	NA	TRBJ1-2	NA	TGTGCCAGCACATCTTTGAACACTAACTATGGCTACACCTTC	CASTSLNTNYGYTF
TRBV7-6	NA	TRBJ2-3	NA	TGTGCCAGCAGCTCCACCGGCTTGGGCTCTAGCACAGATACGCAGTATTTT	CASSSTGLGSSTDTQYF
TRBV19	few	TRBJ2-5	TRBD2	TGTGCCAGTAGTACCCGACTAGCGGCGTACCAAGAGACCCAGTACTTC	CASSTRLAAYQETQYF
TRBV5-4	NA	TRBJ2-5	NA	TGTGCCAGCAGCTCCGGCACCCGGGGGAAAGAGACCCAGTACTTC	CASSSGTRGKETQYF
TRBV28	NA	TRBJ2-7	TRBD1	TGTGCCAGCAGTTCGGCACAGGGGTACTACGAGCAGTACTTC	CASSSAQGYYEQYF
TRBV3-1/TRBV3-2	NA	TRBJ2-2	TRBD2	TGTGCCAGCAGCCAAGGTTCTAGCGGGGGGGCCCTGGACACCGGGGAGCTGTTTTTT	CASSQGSSGGALDTGELFF
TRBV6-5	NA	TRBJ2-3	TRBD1	TGTGCCAGCAGTTGGGGACAGGGTTCTGATACGCAGTATTTT	CASSWGQGSDTQYF
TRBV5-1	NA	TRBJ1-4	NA	TGCGCCAGCAGCTTGATACAGGGTACGGATGAAAAACTGTTTTTT	CASSLIQGTDEKLFF
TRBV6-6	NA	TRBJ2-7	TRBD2	TGTGCCAGCAGTTACTCGTCAGCGGGGGGTTCCTACGAGCAGTACTTC	CASSYSSAGGSYEQYF
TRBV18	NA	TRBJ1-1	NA	TGTGCCAGCTCACCGGGGCGGTGGGGTAACACTGAAGCTTTCTTT	CASSPGRWGNTEAFF
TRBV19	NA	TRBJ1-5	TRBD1	TGTGCCAGTAGTGTCCAGACAGGGCGGAAGGGCAATCAGCCCCAGCATTTT	CASSVQTGRKGNQPQHF
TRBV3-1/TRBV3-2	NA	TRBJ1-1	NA	TGTGCCAGCAGCCAGCAGGGGCGGACTGAAGCTTTCTTT	CASSQQGRTEAFF
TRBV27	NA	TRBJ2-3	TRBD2	TGTGCCAGCAGTTCCTACCCGCCGGGGGGGCCTACAGATACGCAGTATTTT	CASSSYPPGGPTDTQYF
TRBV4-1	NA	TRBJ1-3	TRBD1	TGCGCCAGCAGCCAAGGCAGGGGGTACTCTGGAAACACCATATATTTT	CASSQGRGYSGNTIYF
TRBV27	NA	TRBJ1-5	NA	TGTGCCAGCAGCTCAGGGGTCTGGCAGCCCCAGCATTTT	CASSSGVWQPQHF
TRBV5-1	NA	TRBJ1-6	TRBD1	TGCGCCAGCAGCTTGACCGGGACAGGTGTTTCACCCCTCCACTTT	CASSLTGTGVSPLHF
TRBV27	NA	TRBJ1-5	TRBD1	TGTGCCAGCAGCCGGGACAGGTCGAGCAATCAGCCCCAGCATTTT	CASSRDRSSNQPQHF
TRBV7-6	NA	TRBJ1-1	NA	TGTGCCAGCAGCTCGGGGGGGGCGGACACTGAAGCTTTCTTT	CASSSGGADTEAFF
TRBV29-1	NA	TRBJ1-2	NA	TGCAGCGTTGATCCGAATCAGGGGAAATCCTATGGCTACACCTTC	CSVDPNQGKSYGYTF
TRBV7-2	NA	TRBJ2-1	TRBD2	TGTGCCAGCAGCCTATACCCCGGGACTAGAAGCGAGCAGTTCTTC	CASSLYPGTRSEQFF
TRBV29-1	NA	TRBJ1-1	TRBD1	TGCAGCGTTCAGGGGCAGGGGGACACTGAAGCTTTCTTT	CSVQGQGDTEAFF
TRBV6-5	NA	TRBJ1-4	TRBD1	TGTGCCAGCAGAACAGGGGGGGGTACGACTGAAAAACTGTTTTTT	CASRTGGGTTEKLFF
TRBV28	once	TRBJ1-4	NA	TGTGCCAGCAGTTTATGGGGGGGGGTACCTAATGAAAAACTGTTTTTT	CASSLWGGVPNEKLFF
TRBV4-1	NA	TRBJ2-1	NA	TGCGCCAGCAGCCAAGATCGGGGGTATTACAATGAGCAGTTCTTC	CASSQDRGYYNEQFF
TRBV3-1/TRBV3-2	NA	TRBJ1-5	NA	TGTGCCAGCAGCCCACGGACAGCCCAGCCCCAGCATTTT	CASSPRTAQPQHF
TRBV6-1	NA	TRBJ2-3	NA	TGTGCCAGCAGACGGACAGCCGAAGATACGCAGTATTTT	CASRRTAEDTQYF
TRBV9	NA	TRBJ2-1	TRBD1	TGTGCCAGCAGCGGTGGGACAGGGGGCGGGAATGAGCAGTTCTTC	CASSGGTGGGNEQFF
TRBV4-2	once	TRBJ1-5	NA	TGTGCCAGCAGCCAAGGGGACATAAATCAGCCCCAGCATTTT	CASSQGDINQPQHF
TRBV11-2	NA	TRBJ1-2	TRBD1	TGTGCCAGCAGCTTGGGGACAGGGAGGGACTATGGCTACACCTTC	CASSLGTGRDYGYTF
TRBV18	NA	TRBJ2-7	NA	TGTGCCAGCTCACCCTTTAAGAAAGCGGGTAGCTACGAGCAGTACTTC	CASSPFKKAGSYEQYF
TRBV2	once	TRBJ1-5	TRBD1	TGTGCCAGCATCAAAACCCCGGGGGACAGGGTTCAGCCCCAGCATTTT	CASIKTPGDRVQPQHF
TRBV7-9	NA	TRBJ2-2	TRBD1	TGTGCCAGCAGCTTATTCGCAGGGGGCGGAACCGGGGAGCTGTTTTTT	CASSLFAGGGTGELFF
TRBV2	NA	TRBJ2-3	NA	TGTGCCAGCAAGTGGGGAGGCGATACGCAGTATTTT	CASKWGGDTQYF
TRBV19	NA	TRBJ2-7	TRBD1	TGTGCCAGTAGCCTTACAGGGGTCTCCTACGAGCAGTACTTC	CASSLTGVSYEQYF
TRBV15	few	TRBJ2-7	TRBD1	TGTGCCACCAGCAGATCGGGACAGGGGGGACGCTACGAGCAGTACTTC	CATSRSGQGGRYEQYF
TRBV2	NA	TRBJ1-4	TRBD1	TGTGCCAGCAGAGCGGGACAGGGTGGTGAAAAACTGTTTTTT	CASRAGQGGEKLFF
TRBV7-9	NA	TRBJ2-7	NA	TGTGCCAGCAGCTCCACACGACAGGCAAGTTTCTACGAGCAGTACTTC	CASSSTRQASFYEQYF
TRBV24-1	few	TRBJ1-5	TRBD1	TGTGCCACCAGTGATTTAGACAGGGTAAGGCAGCCCCAGCATTTT	CATSDLDRVRQPQHF